This note documents a single T cell receptor (beta chain) sequence. Its antigen is currently unknown. The data were obtained in a study of T cell repertoires in cytomegalovirus infection. Study details: CMV infection and matching HLA type were both indicated by public TCR beta signatures.

Each CDR3 protein is one row after TCRdb ran MiXCR on the reads. This sample carries more than 45,000 distinct CDR3 sequences, about 30% of them seen once, and the ten largest clones take approximately 70%. The CDR3 totals 15 residues. With 5 bases removed from V and 3 bases from J, the gap between germline ends came to 14 bases. Germline CDR1 is SGHVS and CDR2 is FNYEAQ. Sequencing used PBMCs, sequenced either directly or after in vitro stimulation (not recorded which). The genes are TRBV7-6 and TRBJ2-1; the D call may be TRBD1 or TRBD2 (5 bases each). The receptor was isolated from a human donor in good health (CMV status not recorded). Some clones in this sample may be carry-over from other donors' samples. The CDR3 loop reads CASSRGGVRYNEQFF. The DNA for the CDR3 is TGTGCCAGCAGCCGTGGGGGAGTCCGCTACAATGAGCAGTTCTTC.